The clone carrying this T cell receptor beta chain was detected a few times. What it binds is unknown. TCR beta CDR3 regions were amplified from RNA transcripts. When the TCR CDR3 underwent first-round RT-PCR, the HTBI primer set was used. TCRdb passed the multiplex PCR reads through MiXCR, listing each CDR3 protein once. The repertoire holds 500,000 to 600,000 distinct CDR3 sequences, with around 43% as singletons. Germline CDR1 is SGHTA and CDR2 is FQGNSA. V shed 5 bases and J 8 bases; nucleotides not matched to a gene: 9. The CDR3 contains 15 residues. Patients were excluded for uncontrolled infection, other autoimmune disease, pregnancy or lactation. This specimen comes from a study of T cells in Graves' hyperthyroidism and ophthalmopathy. Findings of the study overall: Ophthalmopathy and stable hyperthyroidism were separated by a 13 V-J model. Researchers found most expanded thyroid clonotypes above 0.001 in blood as well.

The rearrangement joins TRBV7-2 to TRBJ1-4; 9 positions match TRBD1. Sequences were obtained from peripheral blood or thyroid tissue (not recorded which). This sequence originates from an adult woman with Graves' disease, either hyperthyroidism or ophthalmopathy (not recorded which). The CDR3 coding sequence is TGTGCCAGCAGCGCCAGGACAGGGGTTGGGGAAAAACTGTTTTTT. This encodes CASSARTGVGEKLFF.